The 9 T cell receptor beta chains listed next were all sequenced from one sample in a study of shared clonotypes between healthy human individuals. Assay used: immunoSEQ multiplex PCR; TCRdb lists only in-frame clones, some missing. The repertoire holds more than 2 million clones, with around 95% as singletons. Sequenced: naive CD4+ T cells sorted from blood. Subset noted: CD45RA+ positively selected. The origin of the receptors is a man between 18 and 29 years old in good health.

This chain uses TRBV29-1 with TRBJ1-1; no clear D. The germline V and J ends were trimmed by 1 base and 3 bases, with 9 bases remaining between them. CDR1 and CDR2 (germline): SQVTM, ANQGSEA. CDR3 length: 13 amino acids. CDR3 amino acids: CSVEADMDTEAFF. The CDR3 DNA reads TGCAGCGTTGAAGCCGACATGGACACTGAAGCTTTCTTT.

The chain's CDR3 is CASTQLAGRRETQYF. CDR3 nucleotide sequence: TGTGCCAGCACTCAACTAGCGGGCCGCCGAGAGACCCAGTACTTC. V usage is TRBV2 and J usage is TRBJ2-5, with TRBD2 matching over 9 bases. Trimming took 7 bases from V and 4 from J; bases not matched to a gene: 10. This CDR3 comprises 15 residues. Germline loops: CDR1 SNHLY, CDR2 FYNNEI.

This rearrangement joins TRBV2 to TRBJ2-5; tentatively, D is TRBD2 (6 bases). The CDR3 covers 15 residues. Germline CDR1 reads SNHLY; CDR2 reads FYNNEI. Trimming took off 8 bases at V and 0 bases at J, with 16 bases between the two ends. CDR3 protein: CASGSAGAYQETQYF. The CDR3 region has the DNA TGTGCCAGCGGATCAGCGGGCGCGTACCAAGAGACCCAGTACTTC.

The chain couples TRBV7-8 to TRBJ1-1, with a possible D match to TRBD1 (5 bases). Germline values: CDR1 SGHVS, CDR2 FQNEAQ. The CDR3 totals 15 residues. V was pared by 5 bases and J by 5 bases, with 18 bases between. The CDR3 sequence: CASSPTGGVVTEAFF. DNA for the CDR3: TGTGCCAGCAGCCCAACTGGGGGGGTAGTAACTGAAGCTTTCTTT. Combining the CDR3 with reference TRBV7-8 and TRBJ1-1 gives the whole variable domain GAGVSQSPRYKVAKRGQDVALRCDPISGHVSLFWYQQALGQGPEFLTYFQNEAQLDKSGLPSDRFFAERPEGSVSTLKIQRTQQEDSAVYLCASSPTGGVVTEAFFGQGTRLTVV.

This chain links TRBV4-1 with TRBJ1-6, with a possible D match to TRBD1 (5 bases). Germline V lookup: CDR1 MGHRA, CDR2 YSYEKL. The CDR3 is made up of 16 amino acids. V was pared by 0 bases and J by 9 bases, with 15 bases between. The CDR3 region has the DNA TGCGCCAGCAGCCAAGAGTCCGGGACCCCTCGTTCACCCCTCCACTTT. Protein product: CASSQESGTPRSPLHF.

The rearrangement links TRBV20-1 to TRBJ1-4; D possibly corresponds to TRBD1 (6 bases). CDR3 length equals 11 residues. CDR1 and CDR2 from the germline V gene are DFQATT and SNEGSKA (reference sequence). CDR3 loop: CSAQGEEKLFF. The CDR3, as DNA: TGCAGCGCACAGGGAGAAGAAAAACTGTTTTTT.

This clone was seen only once. V gene TRBV7-9 combines with J gene TRBJ2-1, with 10 bases aligning to TRBD2. The germline CDR1 and CDR2 sequences are SEHNR and FQNEAQ (reference sequence). Trimming removed 5 bases from V and 4 bases from J; junction bases left unmatched: 5. The CDR3 is 15 residues long. The CDR3: CASSATSGKYNEQFF. CDR3 coding DNA: TGTGCCAGCAGCGCAACTAGCGGGAAATACAATGAGCAGTTCTTC.

V is TRBV6-6 and J is TRBJ1-4, with 9 bases fitting TRBD1. Unmatched junction bases numbered 7, after V lost 6 bases and J lost 8 bases. This CDR3 is 14 amino acids long. Germline V gene lookup returns CDR1 MNHNY and CDR2 SVGAGI (reference sequence). The CDR3 DNA is TGTGCCAGCAGACCACAGGGGGCGGGGGAAAAACTGTTTTTT. As protein: CASRPQGAGEKLFF.

The chain recombines TRBV6-1 with TRBJ1-3, with D unclear. The CDR3 covers 13 residues. Trimming removed 4 bases from V and 3 bases from J, with 7 bases in between. Per germline, CDR1 MNHNS and CDR2 SASEGT. As DNA, the CDR3 is TGTGCCAGCAGTGTTGATGATGGAAACACCATATATTTT. It yields the protein CASSVDDGNTIYF.